These 23 T cell receptor beta chains originate from one sample sequenced in a study of tumor-infiltrating lymphocytes in primary liver carcinoma. Researchers drew blood RNA from unsorted whole blood and extracted germline DNA as well. The investigators made TCR beta cDNA from approximately 0.5 ug total RNA, using a constant-region primer. Libraries of TCR beta came from three nested multiplex PCR rounds with slightly modified ARM-PCR. Amplification in the first two PCR rounds was performed using TRBV1-TRBV30 forward primers and a C-beta reverse primer for 10 cycles each. MiXCR was run by TCRdb on the multiplex PCR reads, yielding one entry per CDR3 protein. The table lists 300,000 to 350,000 distinct CDR3 sequences, approximately 64% of them singletons. Sequenced: peripheral blood. The source of these receptors is a man aged 35 to 55 with primary liver carcinoma and hepatitis B virus infection.

On this clonotype itself: No conserved phenylalanine or tryptophan is present at the end of the CDR3, so a read error is the likely explanation. The rearrangement uses TRBV4-2 and TRBJ2-3, with 10 bases fitting TRBD2. CDR3 size: 18 residues. Per the germline V gene, CDR1 is LGHNA and CDR2 is YNFKEQ. Trimming cost V 0 bases and J 5 bases; bases outside gene matches: 11. In DNA form, the CDR3 reads TGTGCCAGCAGCCAAGATAGCACTAGCGGGACTCGTGGAGATACGCAGTATTCT. Protein product: CASSQDSTSGTRGDTQYS.

Comments on this clonotype: A read error may be the cause here, since a much bigger clone is one base away. The CDR3 sequence: CAISEQFTGNQPQHF. CDR3 DNA: TGTGCCATCAGTGAGCAGTTCACAGGGAATCAGCCCCAGCATTTT. This chain links TRBV6-1 with TRBJ1-5, with a weak D call TRBD1 (6 bases). The V gene's germline CDR1 is MNHNS and CDR2 SASEGT. This CDR3 contains 15 residues.

This clonotype came up many times. The V call is TRBV10-3, the J call TRBJ1-3; the D is unclear. CDR1 is ENHRY and CDR2 is SYGVKD in the germline V gene. V gave up 7 bases and J gave up 0 bases, with 16 bases separating them. The CDR3 loop spans 16 amino acids. The CDR3 coding sequence is TGTGCCATCACCGCAAGCGTCCAAGACTCTGGAAACACCATATATTTT. It codes for CAITASVQDSGNTIYF.

Note on this clonotype: A much larger clone differs by one base, so this may be a read error. The chain joins TRBV6-5 to TRBJ1-4, with D hard to call. Germline values: CDR1 MNHEY, CDR2 SVGAGI. The CDR3 extends over 17 amino acids. V dropped 4 bases and J dropped 11 bases, with 26 bases sitting between them. The CDR3 DNA reads TGTGCCAGCAGTTGCGCCGGGTCTATGGACGGACGAGGGAAACTGTTTTTT. Its translation is CASSCAGSMDGRGKLFF.

This chain joins TRBV20-1 and TRBJ2-5; D unclear. The CDR3 is 11 amino acids. Per the germline V gene, CDR1 is DFQATT and CDR2 is SNEGSKA (reference sequence). With 4 bases removed from V and 2 bases from J, the gap between germline ends came to 5 bases. CDR3 DNA sequence: TGCAGTGCTATCCCACAAGAGACCCAGTACTTC. It translates to CSAIPQETQYF.

The V gene is TRBV19, the J gene TRBJ2-7; 8 bases agree with TRBD1. Germline V gene data show CDR1 as LNHDA and CDR2 as SQIVND (reference sequence). J was trimmed by 0 bases and V by 8 bases; bases with no gene match: 0. The CDR3 sequence is 12 residues long. The CDR3 sequence is CASQGASYEQYF. The CDR3 bases are TGTGCCAGTCAGGGGGCCTCCTACGAGCAGTACTTC.

This clonotype was found a few times. J is TRBJ2-1 and V is TRBV12-3 or TRBV12-4, with TRBD2 matching over 14 bases. V lost 7 bases, J lost 0 bases, and 8 bases stayed unmatched. This CDR3 is built from 18 residues. CDR3 in amino acids: CASIVGLAGVSSYNEQFF. The CDR3 DNA follows: TGTGCCAGCATAGTGGGACTAGCGGGAGTAAGCTCCTACAATGAGCAGTTCTTC.

Remarks on this clonotype: A read error may account for a junction end that differs from germline. The rearrangement links TRBV12-3 or TRBV12-4 to TRBJ2-7; D is uncertain. The CDR3 loop spans 12 amino acids. The CDR3 region is CASCLVPYEQYF. CDR3 DNA: TGTGCCAGCTGTTTAGTCCCCTACGAGCAGTACTTC.

As concerns this clonotype: The junction shows a germline mismatch at one end, possibly a read error. The rearrangement links TRBV5-1 to TRBJ2-3; 7 nucleotides line up with TRBD1. The CDR3 is made up of 16 amino acids. Germline V gives CDR1 SGHRS, CDR2 YFSETQ. The CDR3 region is CASSSGRDSNTDTRYF. The CDR3 DNA reads as TGCGCCAGCAGCTCGGGTCGGGACAGCAATACAGATACGCGGTATTTT.

Of note for this clonotype: The CDR3 end shows no conserved phenylalanine or tryptophan, and so a read error is likely. The DNA is omitted, as the CDR3 cannot be located on it reliably, and the CDR3 follows TCRdb's listing. The chain uses TRBV29-1 and TRBJ2-1; the table's D call of TRBD2 was not tested on the DNA. Ends included, the CDR3 has 12 residues. Germline loops: CDR1 SQVTM, CDR2 ANQGSEA. The CDR3 here is CSVDAGYNERFS.

This clonotype has at least ten counts. This rearrangement joins TRBV10-3 to TRBJ2-3; 14 bases line up with TRBD2. CDR3 length equals 15 residues. Germline lookup yields CDR1 ENHRY and CDR2 SYGVKD. J lost 6 bases, V lost 6 bases, and 5 bases had no gene match. The CDR3 bases are TGTGCCATCAGCGGGACTAGCGGGAGTGCGGATACGCAGTATTTT. Its translation is CAISGTSGSADTQYF.

About this clonotype: As the CDR3 is not closed by the conserved phenylalanine or tryptophan, this likely results from a read error. The V call is TRBV10-3, the J call TRBJ2-7, with 8 bases that match TRBD2. Germline V gene lookup returns CDR1 ENHRY and CDR2 SYGVKD. Trimming at V came to 3 bases and at J to 7 bases, leaving 8 bases not matched to a gene. The CDR3 loop spans 14 amino acids. DNA for the CDR3: TGTGCCATCAGTGAATTAAGCGGGAGTCGGGAGCAGTACTTA. The encoded protein is CAISELSGSREQYL.

This clonotype appeared a single time. A read error may produce the germline difference seen at one junction end. The CDR3 loop reads CASRATGKNEHYF. The DNA of the CDR3 is TGTGCCAGCAGGGCGACCGGGAAAAACGAGCACTACTTC. The gene calls are TRBV6-5 and TRBJ2-7; perhaps TRBD2 as D (5 bases). Germline CDR1 is MNHEY and CDR2 is SVGAGI. This CDR3 contains 13 residues.

This clonotype has more than one count but fewer than ten. The missing conserved phenylalanine or tryptophan at the end of this CDR3 makes a read error likely. The V and J genes are TRBV11-2 and TRBJ2-3, with 7 bases identical to TRBD2. Germline-derived CDR1 and CDR2 are SGHAT and FQNNGV. This CDR3 region has 15 residues. This chain's CDR3 is CASSADGGSTDTQYL. CDR3 DNA: TGTGCCAGCAGCGCTGACGGGGGGAGCACGGATACGCAGTATCTT.

On this clonotype itself: This may be a read error, as it is one base from a much larger clone. The chain links TRBV12-3 or TRBV12-4 to TRBJ2-2; D may be TRBD1 (5 bases). The CDR3 is 15 residues long. This CDR3 reads CVSSLGHRYTGELFF. The DNA for the CDR3 is TGTGTCAGCAGTTTAGGACACAGGTACACCGGGGAGCTGTTTTTT.

Only a few counts were recorded for this clonotype. V is TRBV5-6 and J is TRBJ2-7; the match to TRBD2 covers 10 bases. This CDR3 region has 16 residues. Germline trimming cut 1 base from V and 7 bases from J; bases unmatched to any gene: 11. Germline V gene lookup returns CDR1 SGHDT and CDR2 YYEEEE. The chain's CDR3 is CASSLRLAGEWEEQYF. As DNA, the CDR3 is TGTGCCAGCAGCTTGCGGCTAGCGGGAGAATGGGAAGAGCAGTACTTC. Filled out from reference TRBV5-6 and TRBJ2-7, the complete variable domain reads DAGVTQSPTHLIKTRGQQVTLRCSPKSGHDTVSWYQQALGQGPQFIFQYYEEEERQRGNFPDRFSGHQFPNYSSELNVNALLLGDSALYLCASSLRLAGEWEEQYFGPGTRLTVT.

This clonotype was seen a single time. This chain links TRBV11-2 with TRBJ2-3, with D perhaps TRBD1 or TRBD2 (6 bases each). V was shortened by 5 bases and J by 4 bases, with 22 bases between the two germline ends. Germline CDR1 and CDR2: SGHAT and FQNNGV. The CDR3 extends over 17 amino acids. CDR3 bases: TGTGCCAGCAGCCCTTGGGGGGTGCAGGGGCGGGCAGATACGCAGTATTTT. Translation gives CASSPWGVQGRADTQYF.

To note about this clonotype: A much larger clone differs from this one at a single base, so this may be a read error. The rearrangement joins TRBV30 to TRBJ1-5; D unresolved. The CDR3 has 15 residues. Germline lookup yields CDR1 GTSNPN and CDR2 SVGIG (reference sequence). The V gene lost 2 bases and the J gene lost 7 bases, with 18 bases spanning the gap. The CDR3, as DNA: TGTGCCTGGAGTATAAAGGGTTTACTTATGCAGCCCCAGCATTTT. It is translated as CAWSIKGLLMQPQHF. Variable domain in full (rest from reference TRBV30 and TRBJ1-5): SQTIHQWPATLVQPVGSPLSLECTVEGTSNPNLYWYRQAAGRGLQLLFYSVGIGQISSEVPQNLSASRPQDRQFILSSKKLLLSDSGFYLCAWSIKGLLMQPQHFGDGTRLSIL.

As regards this clonotype: The junction and the germline gene differ at one end; a read error may be behind it. The V gene is TRBV11-3, the J gene TRBJ2-1; D is unclear. Germline assignment: CDR1 SGHNT and CDR2 YENEEA. The length of the CDR3 is 17 residues. CDR3 residues: CSSSLGLGANSYNEQFF. CDR3 bases: TGTTCCAGCAGCTTAGGCCTGGGCGCCAATTCCTACAATGAGCAGTTCTTC.

With regard to this clonotype: The junction departs from germline at one end; a sequencing error may be responsible. The V call is TRBV11-2, the J call TRBJ2-2; no clear D gene. There are 15 residues in the CDR3. The germline gives CDR1 SGHAT, CDR2 FQNNGV. In nucleotides, the CDR3 is TGTACCAGCAGCTTTAACCGGATGGGCACCGGGGAGCTGTTTTTT. Amino acid sequence: CTSSFNRMGTGELFF. The full variable domain, with the rest looked up from reference TRBV11-2 and TRBJ2-2, is EAGVAQSPRYKIIEKRQSVAFWCNPISGHATLYWYQQILGQGPKLLIQFQNNGVVDDSQLPKDRFSAERLKGVDSTLKIQPAKLEDSAVYLCTSSFNRMGTGELFFGEGSRLTVL.

This chain links TRBV11-2 with TRBJ2-7, with 8 positions matching TRBD1. Germline-derived CDR1 and CDR2 are SGHAT and FQNNGV. The CDR3 spans 16 residues. V was pared by 2 bases and J by 5 bases, with 11 bases of the junction left unmatched. Written as DNA, the CDR3 is TGTGCCAGCAGCTTATCATTAACAGGGGGTATCAACGAGCAGTACTTC. It encodes CASSLSLTGGINEQYF.

Concerning this clonotype itself: A much larger clonotype is one base distant, so this may be a read error. The rearrangement uses TRBV6-1 and TRBJ1-5; weak D call: TRBD1 (5 bases). The CDR3 totals 12 residues. Germline V gene sequence: CDR1 MNHNS, CDR2 SASEGT. CDR3 DNA sequence: TGTGCCGCGGGAAGGGGAGGCCAGCCCCTGCATTTT. The encoded protein is CAAGRGGQPLHF.

V is TRBV11-2 and J is TRBJ2-1, with 12 bases that match TRBD2. Germline loops: CDR1 SGHAT, CDR2 FQNNGV. CDR3 size: 15 residues. The CDR3 bases are TGTGCTAGCTGCTCTCTAGCGGGAGGGGACAATGAGCAGTTCTTC. It encodes CASCSLAGGDNEQFF.